These 22 T cell receptor beta chains were all obtained from the same sample, sequenced in a study of T cells after yellow fever vaccination. Using its own MiXCR run on the 5' RACE reads, TCRdb lists one record per CDR3 protein. The data hold 150,000 to 200,000 distinct CDR3 sequences, with approximately 9.9% observed a single time. The starting material was CD8+ T cells sorted from PBMCs, obtained 45 days after the yellow fever booster vaccination. These receptors originate from a man younger than 35 who received the YFV17D yellow fever vaccine.

This chain links TRBV2 with TRBJ2-7; D unresolved. V lost 2 bases to trimming and J lost 4 bases, with 12 bases between them. Germline values: CDR1 SNHLY, CDR2 FYNNEI. The CDR3 length is 14 residues. DNA of the CDR3: TGTGCCAGCAGTGAATTTGTCACTGATTACGAGCAGTACTTC. It codes for CASSEFVTDYEQYF.

This clonotype showed up just a few times. The CDR3 DNA reads TGTGCCTGGAGTGTACAGTGGGGCTACACCTTC. Translation gives CAWSVQWGYTF. The chain employs TRBV30 and TRBJ1-2, with D hard to call. This CDR3 is built from 11 residues. Trimming took 0 bases from V and 8 from J, leaving 7 bases between them. Germline V gives CDR1 GTSNPN, CDR2 SVGIG (reference sequence).

The V call is TRBV25-1, the J call TRBJ2-1; D is ambiguous. The CDR3 consists of 11 residues. Per the germline V gene, CDR1 is MGHDK and CDR2 is SYGVNS. V dropped 8 bases and J dropped 15 bases, with 17 bases sitting between them. The CDR3 region is CASGPPMSPFF. The CDR3 nucleotides read TGTGCCAGCGGGCCCCCCATGAGTCCGTTCTTC.

This clonotype was recorded at least ten times. The DNA of the CDR3 is TGCGCCAGCAGCTTGGTAGGCTCCTACAATGAGCAGTTCTTC. Translated, it gives CASSLVGSYNEQFF. V gene TRBV5-1 combines with J gene TRBJ2-1; D unclear. The V end lost 0 bases, the J end lost 0 bases, and 4 bases lay between the germline ends. This CDR3 contains 14 residues. Germline V gene lookup returns CDR1 SGHRS and CDR2 YFSETQ.

The chain couples TRBV12-3 or TRBV12-4 to TRBJ2-7; D is possibly TRBD2 (6 bases). With 7 bases removed from V and 2 bases from J, the gap between germline ends came to 18 bases. This CDR3 has 15 amino acids. CDR3 nucleotide sequence: TGTGCCAGCACCCCGTATGGAGGGGAAGCCTACGAGCAGTACTTC. It translates to CASTPYGGEAYEQYF.

This clonotype was counted only a few times. V usage is TRBV6-5 and J usage is TRBJ2-3, with 7 bases lining up with TRBD1. The CDR3 is 12 amino acids. The V segment lost 6 bases and the J segment 11 bases; nucleotides outside the gene matches: 8. Germline V gene lookup returns CDR1 MNHEY and CDR2 SVGAGI. The CDR3, as DNA: TGTGCCAGCAGCCCAGACCGGGACAGGCAGTATTTT. This gives the protein CASSPDRDRQYF.

This clonotype was counted only a few times. The gene calls are TRBV12-3 or TRBV12-4 and TRBJ2-1, with no clear D. CDR3 length: 13 residues. Trimming took off 5 bases at V and 8 bases at J, with 13 bases between the two ends. The DNA for the CDR3 is TGTGCCAGCAGTAGAACGTCGGTCTATGAGCAGTTCTTC. It yields the protein CASSRTSVYEQFF.

This sequence joins TRBV24-1 and TRBJ2-1; D gene unclear. CDR1 is KGHDR, CDR2 SFDVKD, per germline. Between the trimmed V and J ends, which lost 9 bases and 4 bases, there was a span of 21 bases. The CDR3 runs 16 residues. The CDR3 nucleotides read TGTGCCACCTCAAAGGGTTTGGTCGGCAGATACAATGAGCAGTTCTTC. Translation: CATSKGLVGRYNEQFF.

This clonotype was seen repeatedly, ten times or more. The J gene is TRBJ2-1, the V gene TRBV7-3, with D possibly matching TRBD2 (6 bases). The CDR3 is 16 amino acids. Deletions cut 6 bases from V and 4 bases from J, with 19 bases between. In germline, CDR1 is SGHTA, CDR2 FQGTGA. CDR3 in DNA: TGTGCCAGCAGTCCCACACCGGGACTGACGTACAATGAGCAGTTCTTC. Translated, it gives CASSPTPGLTYNEQFF.

This clonotype has a handful of counts. The CDR3 loop reads CASSLWPNTEAFF. CDR3 DNA: TGCGCCAGCAGCTTGTGGCCGAACACTGAAGCTTTCTTT. The chain is built from TRBV5-1 and TRBJ1-1; D gene uncertain. Germline V gene sequence: CDR1 SGHRS, CDR2 YFSETQ. This CDR3 is built from 13 residues. The ends were cut back, 1 base at V and 1 base at J, with 5 bases in the middle.

The V call is TRBV9, the J call TRBJ2-3; 7 nucleotides match TRBD1. This CDR3 has 14 amino acids. V was pared by 3 bases and J by 6 bases, with 7 bases of the junction left unmatched. The V gene's germline CDR1 is SGDLS and CDR2 YYNGEE. CDR3 in DNA: TGTGCCAGCAGCGCTGACAGGGCCAGGGATACGCAGTATTTT. This encodes CASSADRARDTQYF. Drawing the rest from reference TRBV9 and TRBJ2-3, the complete variable domain is DSGVTQTPKHLITATGQRVTLRCSPRSGDLSVYWYQQSLDQGLQFLIQYYNGEERAKGNILERFSAQQFPDLHSELNLSSLELGDSALYFCASSADRARDTQYFGPGTRLTVL.

This clonotype was observed a handful of times. The rearrangement links TRBV6-6 to TRBJ1-5; no definite D call. Trimming stripped 2 bases from V and 0 bases from J, with 11 bases between. The CDR3 loop spans 16 amino acids. The V gene's germline CDR1 is MNHNY and CDR2 SVGAGI (reference sequence). The CDR3 DNA follows: TGTGCCAGCAGTTACCTAATCGACACTAGCAATCAGCCCCAGCATTTT. Amino acids: CASSYLIDTSNQPQHF.

The CDR3 loop reads CASSQDGRHNYGYTF. For the CDR3, the DNA is TGTGCCAGCAGCCAAGATGGTAGACACAACTATGGCTACACCTTC. The chain employs TRBV3-1 and TRBJ1-2; D unclear. Trimming cost V 0 bases and J 2 bases, with 10 bases left between them. This CDR3 is built from 15 residues. In germline, CDR1 is LGHDT, CDR2 YNNKEL (reference sequence). The whole variable domain, filled in from reference TRBV3-1 and TRBJ1-2, reads DTAVSQTPKYLVTQMGNDKSIKCEQNLGHDTMYWYKQDSKKFLKIMFSYNNKELIINETVPNRFSPKSPDKAHLNLHINSLELGDSAVYFCASSQDGRHNYGYTFGSGTRLTVV.

This clonotype came up many times. The rearrangement links TRBV7-9 to TRBJ2-2; no clear D gene. This CDR3 has 13 residues. Trimming took 8 bases from V and 7 from J, leaving 14 bases between them. The germline V gene has CDR1 SEHNR and CDR2 FQNEAQ (reference sequence). The CDR3 reads CASHFGADGELFF. CDR3 bases: TGTGCCAGCCACTTCGGTGCAGACGGGGAGCTGTTTTTT. The full variable domain, with the rest looked up from reference TRBV7-9 and TRBJ2-2, is DTGVSQNPRHKITKRGQNVTFRCDPISEHNRLYWYRQTLGQGPEFLTYFQNEAQLEKSRLLSDRFSAERPKGSFSTLEIQRTEQGDSAMYLCASHFGADGELFFGEGSRLTVL.

A few counts support this clonotype. The V call is TRBV6-5, the J call TRBJ1-4; the D is unclear. From germline, CDR1 is MNHEY and CDR2 SVGAGI. CDR3 length: 17 residues. Trimming took 2 bases from V and 6 from J, leaving 19 bases between them. CDR3: CASSYPPRHPPDEKLFF. Written as DNA, the CDR3 is TGTGCCAGCAGTTACCCCCCCCGACATCCTCCGGATGAAAAACTGTTTTTT.

This clonotype has more than one count but fewer than ten. The gene calls are TRBV7-9 and TRBJ2-1; 10 nucleotides line up with TRBD2. The ends lost 5 bases at V and 0 bases at J; junction bases unmatched: 4. The CDR3 sequence is 16 residues long. Looked up from germline, CDR1 is SEHNR and CDR2 is FQNEAQ (reference sequence). The CDR3 sequence is CASSATSGVSYNEQFF. The CDR3 DNA is TGTGCCAGCAGCGCCACTAGCGGGGTCTCCTACAATGAGCAGTTCTTC.

This clonotype has just a few counts. The chain is built from TRBV7-9 and TRBJ2-3; D possibly corresponds to TRBD1 (6 bases). Germline CDR1 reads SEHNR; CDR2 reads FQNEAQ (reference sequence). This CDR3 spans 16 amino acids. Trimming shortened V by 5 bases and J by 1 base, and 16 bases separated the two germline ends. The CDR3: CASSTRPGARTDTQYF. CDR3 nucleotides: TGTGCCAGCAGCACCCGGCCAGGGGCTCGCACAGATACGCAGTATTTT. The full variable domain, completed using reference TRBV7-9 and TRBJ2-3, is DTGVSQNPRHKITKRGQNVTFRCDPISEHNRLYWYRQTLGQGPEFLTYFQNEAQLEKSRLLSDRFSAERPKGSFSTLEIQRTEQGDSAMYLCASSTRPGARTDTQYFGPGTRLTVL.

This clonotype has a handful of counts. This chain joins TRBV29-1 and TRBJ1-2; tentatively, D is TRBD1 (6 bases). Germline V gene sequence: CDR1 SQVTM, CDR2 ANQGSEA. The CDR3 totals 14 residues. Trimming pared 2 bases from V and 0 bases from J, leaving 10 bases between. CDR3: CSVETGRANYGYTF. The CDR3 DNA sequence: TGCAGCGTTGAAACAGGGAGGGCTAACTATGGCTACACCTTC.

This clonotype occurred a few times. The chain recombines TRBV6-2 or TRBV6-3 with TRBJ2-1, with D hard to call. The CDR3 contains 14 residues. Per the germline V gene, CDR1 is MNHEY and CDR2 is SVGEGT. V lost 5 bases, J lost 1 base, and 9 bases lay in between. As DNA, the CDR3 is TGTGCCAGCAGTACCCAACAGTCCTACAATGAGCAGTTCTTC. Its protein is CASSTQQSYNEQFF.

This clonotype was counted ten times or more. The rearrangement uses TRBV7-9 and TRBJ2-1; 15 nucleotides match TRBD2. The CDR3 is made up of 18 amino acids. Germline assignment: CDR1 SEHNR and CDR2 FQNEAQ (reference sequence). Trimming took 4 bases from V and 1 from J; bases not matched to a gene: 5. CDR3 nucleotides: TGTGCCAGCAGCTCCCCCGGGACTAGCGGGGGGTCCTACAATGAGCAGTTCTTC. Amino acids: CASSSPGTSGGSYNEQFF.

The gene calls are TRBV5-1 and TRBJ2-5, with TRBD1 as a possible D gene (6 bases). V dropped 4 bases and J dropped 1 base, with 11 bases sitting between them. Germline V CDR1 and CDR2: SGHRS, YFSETQ. This CDR3 contains 14 residues. CDR3 nucleotide sequence: TGCGCCAGCAGCGGATACAGGGTCCAAGAGACCCAGTACTTC. Residues: CASSGYRVQETQYF.

The sample holds a few counts of this clonotype. This chain uses TRBV7-2 with TRBJ2-3, with TRBD2 matching over 7 bases. V lost 5 bases, J lost 2 bases, and 10 bases stayed unmatched. The CDR3 is 16 residues long. Per germline, CDR1 SGHTA and CDR2 FQGNSA. CDR3 bases: TGTGCCAGCAGCCTCATTAGAGCGGGGATCACAGATACGCAGTATTTT. Amino acid sequence: CASSLIRAGITDTQYF.